The rows below give T cell receptor beta chains drawn from one sample of a study of blood T cell repertoires in COVID-19. Method: immunoSEQ multiplex PCR; TCRdb's copy keeps in-frame clones and lacks some. The sample carries 200,000 to 250,000 clones, about 90% recorded once. Sequences were obtained from PBMCs or T cells enriched from blood (not recorded which). Receptors were obtained from a man aged 25-45 years who had recovered from COVID-19. Both conserved end residues are part of each CDR3. A D gene is named only where the DNA matches it firmly. Clone size is shown for a subset of rows, as once, few, many or a class of expanded clone.

d_call clone_size j_call v_call cdr3_nt cdr3_aa
TRBD1 - TRBJ1-5 TRBV20-1 TGCAGTGCTAGTATGGGACAGATTCACAATCAGCCCCAGCATTTT CSASMGQIHNQPQHF
TRBD2 - TRBJ2-7 TRBV28 TGTGCCAGCAGCCCGAACCCCTGGCGGGAGGTCTACGAGCAGTACTTC CASSPNPWREVYEQYF
- - TRBJ1-1 TRBV27 TGTGCCAGCAGGCAGGGCGGGGGCACTGAAGCTTTCTTT CASRQGGGTEAFF
- once TRBJ1-6 TRBV3-1/TRBV3-2 TGTGCCAGCAGCCAGCCTACGGGAATCGGTCGAAATTCACCCCTCCACTTT CASSQPTGIGRNSPLHF
- once TRBJ1-4 TRBV4-3 TGCGCCAGCAGCCAAGCTTCCACTAATGAAAAACTGTTTTTT CASSQASTNEKLFF
- - TRBJ2-2 TRBV6-5 TGTGCCAGCGGGAGTGTGTGGGACACCGGGGAGCTGTTTTTT CASGSVWDTGELFF
- once TRBJ1-6 TRBV9 TGTGCCAGCAGCCGTAACCCCGGGACATATAATTCACCCCTCCACTTT CASSRNPGTYNSPLHF
TRBD2 - TRBJ2-7 TRBV19 TGTGCCAGTAGTATGGATAGCGGGGGGATCTACGAGCAGTACTTC CASSMDSGGIYEQYF
- - TRBJ1-1 TRBV19 TGTGCCAGTAGTACCGACAGGTTGGGCACTGAAGCTTTCTTT CASSTDRLGTEAFF
- once TRBJ2-5 TRBV27 TGTGCCAGCAGTCCAAAACCATATGGACAGTCCCATCAAGAGACCCAGTACTTC CASSPKPYGQSHQETQYF
TRBD1 - TRBJ1-2 TRBV7-9 TGTGCCAGCAGCTTAGCAACGGGGACAGTCACGGGGTATGGCTACACCTTC CASSLATGTVTGYGYTF
- - TRBJ2-6 TRBV27 TGTGCCAGCACCCTATTGACAGCGACGGGGGCCAACGTCCTGACTTTC CASTLLTATGANVLTF
TRBD1 - TRBJ1-4 TRBV7-9 TGTGCCAGCAGACCAAGGGGACAGGCTCGGGAAAAACTGTTTTTT CASRPRGQAREKLFF
- - TRBJ1-6 TRBV5-4 TGTGCCAGCAGCGCAAACCCAGGTGTTACTAATTCACCCCTCCACTTT CASSANPGVTNSPLHF
- - TRBJ1-5 TRBV10-2 TGCGCCAGCAGTGAGGGGGGGATCAATCAGCCCCAGCATTTT CASSEGGINQPQHF
- - TRBJ2-1 TRBV5-1 TGCGCCAGCCGGACGCGCGGGCACAATGAGCAGTTCTTC CASRTRGHNEQFF
- - TRBJ2-2 TRBV28 TGTGCCAGCAGTTTGCAGGGGAACACCGGGGAGCTGTTTTTT CASSLQGNTGELFF
- - TRBJ1-2 TRBV7-9 TGTGCCAGCAGCCCAACCACAGAACAGGATCTCAAGGGCTACACCTTC CASSPTTEQDLKGYTF
- - TRBJ2-1 TRBV19 TGTGCCAGTAGTTCCGGGTACCATGAGCAGTTCTTC CASSSGYHEQFF
- - TRBJ2-7 TRBV11-2 TGTGCCAGCAGCTTTACGGGGTCGGGATGGAACTTC CASSFTGSGWNF
- few TRBJ1-5 TRBV21-1 TGTGCCAGCAGGACCCAGGGGGACATTCGCCGCATCGGTGATAGCAATCAGCCCCAGCATTTT CASRTQGDIRRIGDSNQPQHF
TRBD2 - TRBJ2-7 TRBV28 TGTGCCAGCAGCCCTCAACTAGCGGGGGGTCGCTACGAGCAGTACTTC CASSPQLAGGRYEQYF
TRBD1 - TRBJ1-5 TRBV6-2/TRBV6-3 TGTGCCAGCAGTTTTCGGACAGGTCAGCCCCAGCATTTT CASSFRTGQPQHF
TRBD2 - TRBJ2-1 TRBV6-4 TGTGCCAGCAGTGCCGGGACTAGCGGGAGTTTGCAGTTCTTC CASSAGTSGSLQFF
TRBD1 once TRBJ1-5 TRBV27 TGTGCCAGCAGTGCGAACAGGGGCAGCAATCAGCCCCAGCATTTT CASSANRGSNQPQHF
- - TRBJ1-2 TRBV2 TGTGCCAGCAGAGGACAGAACTATGGCTACACCTTC CASRGQNYGYTF
TRBD1 - TRBJ2-2 TRBV6-5 TGTGCCAGCAGTCTACAGGGGGCAGGCACCGGGGAGCTGTTTTTT CASSLQGAGTGELFF
- - TRBJ1-6 TRBV2 TGTGCCAGCCACCCCTCCCTGAGCCTATCGCCTCCTTTAAATTCACCCCTCCACTTT CASHPSLSLSPPLNSPLHF
- - TRBJ1-4 TRBV30 TGTGCCTGGAGTGCCGGGGTGATCCCAACTAATGAAAAACTGTTTTTT CAWSAGVIPTNEKLFF
- - TRBJ2-3 TRBV27 TGTGCCAGCAGGATGGCCACAGATACGCAGTATTTT CASRMATDTQYF
- few TRBJ2-5 TRBV24-1 TGTGCCACCAGTGGAGGTTCAGGGCGGCAAGAGACCCAGTACTTC CATSGGSGRQETQYF